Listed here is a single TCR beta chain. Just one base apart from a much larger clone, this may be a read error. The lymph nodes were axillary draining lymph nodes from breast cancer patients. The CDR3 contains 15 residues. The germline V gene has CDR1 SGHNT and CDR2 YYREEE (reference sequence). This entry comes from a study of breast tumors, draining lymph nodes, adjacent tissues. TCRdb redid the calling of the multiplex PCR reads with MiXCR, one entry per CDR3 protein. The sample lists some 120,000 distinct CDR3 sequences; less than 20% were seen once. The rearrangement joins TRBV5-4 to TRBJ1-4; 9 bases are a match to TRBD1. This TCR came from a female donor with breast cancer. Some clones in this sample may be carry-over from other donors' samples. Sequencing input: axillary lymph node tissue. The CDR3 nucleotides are TGTGCCGGCAGCGCGGGACAGGGTTGGGATGAAAAACTGTTTTTT. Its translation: CAGSAGQGWDEKLFF.